At least ten counts were recorded for the clone carrying this T cell receptor beta chain. Its antigen is unknown. CDR1 and CDR2 from the germline V gene are LGHDT and YNNKEL (reference sequence). This CDR3 has 13 amino acids. V dropped 0 bases and J dropped 4 bases, with 5 bases sitting between them. Library preparation (for TCRbeta) was performed with unique molecular identifiers. TCRdb processed the PCR reads anew with MiXCR; each CDR3 protein has one entry. The sample has approximately 240,000 distinct CDR3 sequences; about a tenth are singletons. This record belongs to a study of T-cell reconstitution after alpha-beta-depleted transplantation in children. Study findings and constraints: Where alpha-beta T cells came from about two months after transplant was reportedly several hundred expanded graft clones. Some patients owed their high day-60 TCRbeta diversity to surviving recipient T cells and thymic progenitors.

The sample in question was PBMCs, obtained before TCRalphabeta/CD19-depleted stem cell transplant. This chain links TRBV3-1 with TRBJ2-3, with unresolved D. The sequence was obtained from a child younger than two with acute myeloid leukemia, due to receive a stem cell transplant. The CDR3 spells CASSQDVPDTQYF. CDR3 in DNA: TGTGCCAGCAGCCAAGATGTGCCAGATACGCAGTATTTT.